What follows are 7 T cell receptor beta chains derived from one specimen sequenced in a study of blood T cell repertoires in COVID-19. TCRdb keeps only in-frame clones here, not all; method: immunoSEQ multiplex PCR. The sample consists of under 350,000 clones, over 75% of them appearing once. Sequencing was carried out using peripheral blood. These receptors were collected from a woman between 70 and 85 years old with acute or convalescent COVID-19.

This chain joins TRBV4-1 and TRBJ1-1; weak D call: TRBD1 (6 bases). V was shortened by 0 bases and J by 4 bases, with 15 bases between the two germline ends. The germline gives CDR1 MGHRA, CDR2 YSYEKL. The CDR3 spans 16 residues. The CDR3 sequence is CASSQEWGQRFTEAFF. The CDR3 region has the DNA TGCGCCAGCAGCCAAGAATGGGGACAAAGGTTCACTGAAGCTTTCTTT.

V gene TRBV7-8 combines with J gene TRBJ2-6; weak D call: TRBD2 (5 bases). Trimming pared 7 bases from V and 1 base from J, leaving 11 bases between. This CDR3 comprises 15 residues. Germline V gene data show CDR1 as SGHVS and CDR2 as FQNEAQ. CDR3 DNA sequence: TGTGCCAGCAACTTCGGACTTTCTGGGGCCAACGTCCTGACTTTC. The encoded protein is CASNFGLSGANVLTF.

The rearrangement uses TRBV5-1 and TRBJ2-4; tentative D call: TRBD2 (6 bases). The CDR3 has 14 residues. Germline CDR1 is SGHRS and CDR2 is YFSETQ. Trimming removed 7 bases from V and 2 bases from J, with 13 bases in between. The CDR3: CASHPDYPKNIQYF. The CDR3 nucleotides are TGCGCCAGCCATCCGGACTATCCCAAAAACATTCAGTACTTC.

The chain combines TRBV3-1 (or the pseudogene TRBV3-2) with TRBJ2-7; D remains unclear. The V gene's germline CDR1 is LGHDT and CDR2 YNNKEL (reference sequence). Trimming left V 6 bases short and J 6 bases short, with 9 bases between. CDR3 length equals 11 residues. The CDR3 sequence is CASSLRFEQYF. The DNA of the CDR3 is TGTGCCAGCAGTCTCAGATTCGAGCAGTACTTC.

The chain is built from TRBV30 and TRBJ1-1; 7 nucleotides align to TRBD1. Germline V gene lookup returns CDR1 GTSNPN and CDR2 SVGIG (reference sequence). This CDR3 contains 10 residues. The V and J ends lost 5 bases and 7 bases, in that order; junction bases with no gene match: 1. The CDR3 reads CAWDRVEAFF. The CDR3 nucleotides are TGTGCCTGGGACAGGGTTGAAGCTTTCTTT.

The chain joins TRBV24-1 to TRBJ1-5; D unresolved. The V gene lost 3 bases and the J gene lost 5 bases, with 7 bases spanning the gap. This CDR3 is 13 amino acids long. Germline CDR1 reads KGHDR; CDR2 reads SFDVKD. The CDR3 nucleotides read TGTGCCACCAGTGATGGGCCGTATCAGCCCCAGCATTTT. Translation gives CATSDGPYQPQHF.

The V call is TRBV27, the J call TRBJ1-4, with D perhaps TRBD1 (5 bases). Trimming shortened V by 4 bases and J by 8 bases, and 14 bases separated the two germline ends. Germline V gene sequence: CDR1 MNHEY, CDR2 SMNVEV (reference sequence). The CDR3 spans 14 residues. This CDR3 is CASSSRRGGEKLFF. CDR3 DNA: TGTGCCAGCAGTTCTAGGAGGGGAGGCGAAAAACTGTTTTTT.